This T cell receptor beta chain was captured by sequencing in a study of CD8+ T cells in alopecia areata. V dropped 2 bases and J dropped 0 bases, with 15 bases sitting between them. The CDR3 has 18 amino acids. Germline V gene sequence: CDR1 SGDLS, CDR2 YYNGEE. General study findings and limits: Numerous expanded lesional clones remained in scalp and blood during tofacitinib.

As to treatment: oral pan-JAK inhibitor, 5-10 mg twice daily. The sample holds one count of this clone. The target antigen is unknown. Following extraction, RNA underwent reverse transcription to cDNA, which served as the sequencing template. Sequencing was performed with immunoSEQ multiplex PCR; in TCRdb, only in-frame clones are kept and a portion is missing. Of about 270,000 clones listed, 60% were seen once; the top ten hold around 0.92%. The sample in question was CD4+ T cells sorted from blood, obtained around week 54, from a patient treated with tofacitinib. This TCR was sampled from a human donor with alopecia areata. The chain joins TRBV9 to TRBJ1-6; D is perhaps TRBD1 (5 bases). The CDR3 region is CASSVAGTESSYNSPLHF. CDR3 in DNA: TGTGCCAGCAGCGTCGCCGGGACGGAGAGCTCCTATAATTCACCCCTCCACTTT.